This TCR beta chain was identified in a study of CD8 T cells in Susac syndrome. Study-wide points: The TCR sequencing and HLA analysis in the study involved a relatively small number of individuals, as the study acknowledged.

cDNA came from roughly 0.5 to 1 ug RNA primed by random hexamers. Amplification of TCR beta CDR3 used immunoSEQ multiplex PCR across 54 Vbeta and 13 Jbeta. TCRdb redid the calling of the immunoSEQ multiplex PCR reads with MiXCR, one entry per CDR3 protein. Seen here are about 190,000 distinct CDR3 sequences, 90% to 95% observed once, and the top ten hold about 0.1%. Sequencing of TCR beta drew on CD8+ and CD4+ T cells from blood. Negative isolation yielded CD4+ and CD8+ T cells, and FACS enriched TEMRA cells. About this clonotype itself: No antigen is known for it.

The ends lost 5 bases at V and 3 bases at J; junction bases unmatched: 9. Germline lookup yields CDR1 LNHDA and CDR2 SQIVND (reference sequence). The CDR3 is 15 residues long. Sequenced material: CD4+ T cells from PBMCs. The rearrangement links TRBV19 to TRBJ2-5, with TRBD1 matching 7 bases. This receptor was identified in a human donor in good health. This chain's CDR3 is CASSPTGQRKETQYF. The CDR3 DNA reads TGTGCCAGTAGTCCCACGGGACAGCGAAAAGAGACCCAGTACTTC.